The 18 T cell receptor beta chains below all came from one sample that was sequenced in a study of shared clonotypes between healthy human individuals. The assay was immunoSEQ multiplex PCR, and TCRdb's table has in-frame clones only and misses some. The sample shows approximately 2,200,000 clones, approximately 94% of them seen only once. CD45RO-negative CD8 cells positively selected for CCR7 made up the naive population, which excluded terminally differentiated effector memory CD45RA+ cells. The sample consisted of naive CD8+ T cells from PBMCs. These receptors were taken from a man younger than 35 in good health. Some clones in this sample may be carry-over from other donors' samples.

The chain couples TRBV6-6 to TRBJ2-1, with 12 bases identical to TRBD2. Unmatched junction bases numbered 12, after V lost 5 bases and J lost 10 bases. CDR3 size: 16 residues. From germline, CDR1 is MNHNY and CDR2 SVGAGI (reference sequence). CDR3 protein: CASSTLTGTSGWEQFF. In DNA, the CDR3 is TGTGCCAGCAGTACACTAACCGGGACTAGCGGGTGGGAGCAGTTCTTC.

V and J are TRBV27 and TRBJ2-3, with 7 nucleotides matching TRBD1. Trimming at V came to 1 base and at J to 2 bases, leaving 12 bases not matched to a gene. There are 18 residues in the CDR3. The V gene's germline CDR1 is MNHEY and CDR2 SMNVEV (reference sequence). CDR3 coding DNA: TGTGCCAGCAGTTTATACCCCGGGACAGTCCTCGCCACAGATACGCAGTATTTT. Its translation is CASSLYPGTVLATDTQYF.

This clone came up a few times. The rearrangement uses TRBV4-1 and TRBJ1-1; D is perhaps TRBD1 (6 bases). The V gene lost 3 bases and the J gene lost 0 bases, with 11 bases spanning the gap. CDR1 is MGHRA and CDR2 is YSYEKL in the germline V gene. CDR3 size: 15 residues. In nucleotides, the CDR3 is TGCGCCAGCAGCCAGTCGGACAGACTGAACACTGAAGCTTTCTTT. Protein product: CASSQSDRLNTEAFF.

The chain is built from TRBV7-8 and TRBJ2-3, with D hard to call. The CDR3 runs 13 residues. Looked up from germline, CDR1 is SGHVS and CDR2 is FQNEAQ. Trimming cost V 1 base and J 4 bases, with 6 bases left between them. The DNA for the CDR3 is TGTGCCAGCAGCTTAGTCTGGTCAGATACGCAGTATTTT. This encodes CASSLVWSDTQYF.

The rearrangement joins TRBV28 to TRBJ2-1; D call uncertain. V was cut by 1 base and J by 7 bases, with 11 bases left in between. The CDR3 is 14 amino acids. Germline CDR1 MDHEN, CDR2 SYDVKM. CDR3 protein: CASSLSGPWNEQFF. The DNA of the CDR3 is TGTGCCAGCAGTTTATCCGGCCCTTGGAATGAGCAGTTCTTC.

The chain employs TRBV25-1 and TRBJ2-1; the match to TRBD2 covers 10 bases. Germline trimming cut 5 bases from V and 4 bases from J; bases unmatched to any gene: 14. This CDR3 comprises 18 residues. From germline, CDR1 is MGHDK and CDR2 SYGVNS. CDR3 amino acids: CASSLGMSGRAEYNEQFF. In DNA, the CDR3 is TGTGCCAGCAGTCTTGGCATGAGCGGGAGGGCGGAATACAATGAGCAGTTCTTC.

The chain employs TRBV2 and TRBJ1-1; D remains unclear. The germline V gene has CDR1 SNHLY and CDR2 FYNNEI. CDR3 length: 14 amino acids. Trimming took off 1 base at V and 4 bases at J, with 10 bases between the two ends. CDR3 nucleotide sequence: TGTGCCAGCAGTGAAGGGAAGGGATTCACTGAAGCTTTCTTT. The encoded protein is CASSEGKGFTEAFF. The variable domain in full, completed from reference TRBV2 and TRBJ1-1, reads EPEVTQTPSHQVTQMGQEVILRCVPISNHLYFYWYRQILGQKVEFLVSFYNNEISEKSEIFDDQFSVERPDGSNFTLKIRSTKLEDSAMYFCASSEGKGFTEAFFGQGTRLTVV.

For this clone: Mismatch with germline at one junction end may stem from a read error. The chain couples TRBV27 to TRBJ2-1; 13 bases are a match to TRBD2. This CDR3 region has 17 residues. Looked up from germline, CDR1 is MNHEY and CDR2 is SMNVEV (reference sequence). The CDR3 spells CASSLWTSGGGYHEQFF. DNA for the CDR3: TGTGCCAGCAGTTTATGGACTAGCGGGGGTGGCTACCATGAGCAGTTCTTC.

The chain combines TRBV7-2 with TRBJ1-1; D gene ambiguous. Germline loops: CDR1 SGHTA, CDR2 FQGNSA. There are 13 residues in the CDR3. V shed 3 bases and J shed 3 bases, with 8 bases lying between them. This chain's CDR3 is CASSFTQDTEAFF. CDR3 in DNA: TGTGCCAGCAGCTTTACCCAGGACACTGAAGCTTTCTTT.

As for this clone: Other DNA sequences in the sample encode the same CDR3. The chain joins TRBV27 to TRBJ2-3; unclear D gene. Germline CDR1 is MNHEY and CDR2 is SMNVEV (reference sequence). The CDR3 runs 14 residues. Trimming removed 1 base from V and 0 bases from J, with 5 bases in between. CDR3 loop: CASSLLGSTDTQYF. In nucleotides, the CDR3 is TGTGCCAGCAGTTTATTGGGTAGCACAGATACGCAGTATTTT.

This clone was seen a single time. The CDR3 DNA reads as TGTGCCAGCACCAGGATACGGGGGAGCAATCAGCCCCAGCATTTT. It encodes CASTRIRGSNQPQHF. V is TRBV28 and J is TRBJ1-5, with a possible D match to TRBD1 (5 bases). Germline CDR1 MDHEN, CDR2 SYDVKM. The V end lost 7 bases, the J end lost 1 base, and 14 bases lay between the germline ends. The CDR3 is 15 residues long.

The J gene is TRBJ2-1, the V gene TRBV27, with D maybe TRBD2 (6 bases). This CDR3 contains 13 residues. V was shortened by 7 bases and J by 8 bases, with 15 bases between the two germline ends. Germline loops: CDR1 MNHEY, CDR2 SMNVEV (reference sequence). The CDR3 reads CASTSPRGDEQFF. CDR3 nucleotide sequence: TGTGCCAGCACATCTCCCCGCGGGGATGAGCAGTTCTTC.

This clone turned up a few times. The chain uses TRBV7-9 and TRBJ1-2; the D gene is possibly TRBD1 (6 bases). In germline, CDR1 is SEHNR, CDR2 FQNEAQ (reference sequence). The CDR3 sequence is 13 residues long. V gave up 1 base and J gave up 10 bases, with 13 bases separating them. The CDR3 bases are TGTGCCAGCAGCTTAGGCCCGAACAGGGACTACACCTTC. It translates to CASSLGPNRDYTF.

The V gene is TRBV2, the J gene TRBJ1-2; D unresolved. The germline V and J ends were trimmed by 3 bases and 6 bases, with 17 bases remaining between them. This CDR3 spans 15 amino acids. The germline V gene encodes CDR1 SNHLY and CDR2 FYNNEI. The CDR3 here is CASSEGQGPPHGYTF. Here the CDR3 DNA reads TGTGCCAGCAGTGAGGGTCAAGGCCCACCCCATGGCTACACCTTC.

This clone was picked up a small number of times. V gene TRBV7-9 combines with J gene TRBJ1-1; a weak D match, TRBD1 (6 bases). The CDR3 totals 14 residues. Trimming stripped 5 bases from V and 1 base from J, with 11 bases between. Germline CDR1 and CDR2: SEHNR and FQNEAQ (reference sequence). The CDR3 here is CASSVRDKNTEAFF. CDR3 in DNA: TGTGCCAGCAGCGTCCGGGACAAGAACACTGAAGCTTTCTTT.

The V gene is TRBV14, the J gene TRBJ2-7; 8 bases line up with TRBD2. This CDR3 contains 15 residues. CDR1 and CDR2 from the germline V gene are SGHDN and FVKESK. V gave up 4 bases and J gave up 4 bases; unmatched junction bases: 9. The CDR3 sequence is CASSPGSGSDYEQYF. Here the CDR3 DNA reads TGTGCCAGCAGCCCGGGGAGCGGGAGCGATTACGAGCAGTACTTC. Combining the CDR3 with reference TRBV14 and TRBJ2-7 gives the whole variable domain EAGVTQFPSHSVIEKGQTVTLRCDPISGHDNLYWYRRVMGKEIKFLLHFVKESKQDESGMPNNRFLAERTGGTYSTLKVQPAELEDSGVYFCASSPGSGSDYEQYFGPGTRLTVT.

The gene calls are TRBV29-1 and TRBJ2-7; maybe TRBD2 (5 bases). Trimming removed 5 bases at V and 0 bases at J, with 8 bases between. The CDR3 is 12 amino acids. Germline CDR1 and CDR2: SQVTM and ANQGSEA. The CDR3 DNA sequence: TGCAGCGTTTACGGGAACTCCTACGAGCAGTACTTC. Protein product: CSVYGNSYEQYF.

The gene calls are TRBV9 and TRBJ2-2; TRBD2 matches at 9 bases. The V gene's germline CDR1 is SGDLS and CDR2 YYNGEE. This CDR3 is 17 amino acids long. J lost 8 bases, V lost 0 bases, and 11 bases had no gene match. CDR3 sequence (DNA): TGTGCCAGCAGCGTAGTAACGAGGACTAGCGAAAAGGGGGAGCTGTTTTTT. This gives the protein CASSVVTRTSEKGELFF.